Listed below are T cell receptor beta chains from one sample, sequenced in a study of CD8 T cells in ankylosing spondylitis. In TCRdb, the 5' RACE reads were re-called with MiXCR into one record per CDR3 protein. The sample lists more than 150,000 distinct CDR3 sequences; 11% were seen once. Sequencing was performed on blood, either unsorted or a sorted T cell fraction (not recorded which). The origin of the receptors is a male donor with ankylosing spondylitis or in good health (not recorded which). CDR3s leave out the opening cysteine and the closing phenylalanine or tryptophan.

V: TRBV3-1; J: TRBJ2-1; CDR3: ASSLLFLQHREQF
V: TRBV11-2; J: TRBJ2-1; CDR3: ASSWVLAGGAYEQF
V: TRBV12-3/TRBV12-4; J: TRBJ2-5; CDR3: ASSLSGGSGEETQY
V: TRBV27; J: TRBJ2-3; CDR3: ASSLAGGRVDTQY
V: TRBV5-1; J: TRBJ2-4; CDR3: ASSLAFPGSNIQY
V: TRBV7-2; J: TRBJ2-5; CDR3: ASSQSAGGAETQY
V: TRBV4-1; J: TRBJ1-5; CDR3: ASSQDRGFGPQH
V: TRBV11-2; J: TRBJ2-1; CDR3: ASSPTGISYNEQF
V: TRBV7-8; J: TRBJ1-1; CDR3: ASSFGQPSRGTEAF
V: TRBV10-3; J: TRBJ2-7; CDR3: AISQTSGGYEQY
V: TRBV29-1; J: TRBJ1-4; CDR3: SVEDRALDEKLF
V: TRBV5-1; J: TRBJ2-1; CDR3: ASSGLAGGYNEQF
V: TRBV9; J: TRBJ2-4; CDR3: ASSSLPGGADIQY
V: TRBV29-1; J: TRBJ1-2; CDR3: SVEGGNNYGYT
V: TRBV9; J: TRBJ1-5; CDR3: ASSVEGRAPGQPQH
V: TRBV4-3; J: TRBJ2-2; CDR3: ASSQDLEVLAELF
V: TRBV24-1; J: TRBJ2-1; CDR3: ATSETSYEQF
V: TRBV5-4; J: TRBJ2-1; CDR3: ASSLELAGGYNEQF
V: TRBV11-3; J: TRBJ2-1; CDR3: ASSLGFEQF
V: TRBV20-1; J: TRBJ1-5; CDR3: SARQGESNQPQH
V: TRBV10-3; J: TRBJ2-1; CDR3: AISEQLNNEQF
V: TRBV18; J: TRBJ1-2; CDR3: ASSRGAINYGYT
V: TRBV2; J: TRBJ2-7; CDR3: ASSKGRTYEQY
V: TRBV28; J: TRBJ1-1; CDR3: ASIRGNTEAF
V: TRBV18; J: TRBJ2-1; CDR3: ASSTNRGQDYNEQF
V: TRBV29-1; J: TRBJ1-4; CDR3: SVVGTGDRKNEKLF
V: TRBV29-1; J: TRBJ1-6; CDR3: SARTGANSPLH
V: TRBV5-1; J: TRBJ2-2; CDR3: ASSLLPPSRGAANTGELF
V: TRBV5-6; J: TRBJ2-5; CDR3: ASSGGQVKETQY
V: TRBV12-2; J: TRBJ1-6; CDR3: AERLFSPLH
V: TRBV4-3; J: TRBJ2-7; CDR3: ASSQGGPSYEQY
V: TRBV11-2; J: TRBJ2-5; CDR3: ASSLVALAGGIGNQETQY
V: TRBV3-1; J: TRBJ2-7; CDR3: ASSPGTSGTRQY
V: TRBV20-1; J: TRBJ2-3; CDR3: SASYWRGLTDTQY
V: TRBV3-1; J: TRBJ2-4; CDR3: ASSQVENIQY
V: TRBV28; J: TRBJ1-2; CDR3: ASSFPQTYGYT
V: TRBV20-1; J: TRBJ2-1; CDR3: SARGGRGVSYNEQF
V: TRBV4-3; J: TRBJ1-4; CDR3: ASSQASGGLDREKLF
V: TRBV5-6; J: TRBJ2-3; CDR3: ASSLVQYRLSDTQY
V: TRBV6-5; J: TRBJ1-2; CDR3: ASSYGTRYT
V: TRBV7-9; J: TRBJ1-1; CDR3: ASSARQDLNTEAF